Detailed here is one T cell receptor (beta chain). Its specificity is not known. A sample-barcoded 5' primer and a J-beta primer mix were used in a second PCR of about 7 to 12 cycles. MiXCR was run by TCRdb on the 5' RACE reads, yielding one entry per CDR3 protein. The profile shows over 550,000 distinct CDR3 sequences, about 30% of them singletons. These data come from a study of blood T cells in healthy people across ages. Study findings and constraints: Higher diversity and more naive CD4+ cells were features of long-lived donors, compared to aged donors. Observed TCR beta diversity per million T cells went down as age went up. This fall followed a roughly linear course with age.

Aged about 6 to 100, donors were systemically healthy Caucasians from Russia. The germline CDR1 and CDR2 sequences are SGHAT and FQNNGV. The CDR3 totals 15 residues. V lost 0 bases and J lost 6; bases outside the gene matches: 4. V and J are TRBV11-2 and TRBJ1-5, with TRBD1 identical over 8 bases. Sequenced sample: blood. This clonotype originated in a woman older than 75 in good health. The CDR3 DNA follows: TGTGCCAGCAGCTTAGATACGACAGGGGCTCAGCCCCAGCATTTT. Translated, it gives CASSLDTTGAQPQHF.